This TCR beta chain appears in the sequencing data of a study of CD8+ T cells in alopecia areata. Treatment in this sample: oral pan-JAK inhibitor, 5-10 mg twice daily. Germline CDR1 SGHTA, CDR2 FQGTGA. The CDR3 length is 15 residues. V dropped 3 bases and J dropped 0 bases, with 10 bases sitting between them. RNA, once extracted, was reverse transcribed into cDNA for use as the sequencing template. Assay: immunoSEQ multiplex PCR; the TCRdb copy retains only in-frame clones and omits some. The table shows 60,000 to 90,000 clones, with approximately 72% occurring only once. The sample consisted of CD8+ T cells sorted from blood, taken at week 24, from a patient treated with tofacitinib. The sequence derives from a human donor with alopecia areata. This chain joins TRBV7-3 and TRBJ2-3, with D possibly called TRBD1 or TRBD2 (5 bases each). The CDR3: CASSLGTISTDTQYF. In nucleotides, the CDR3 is TGTGCCAGCAGCTTGGGGACCATCAGCACAGATACGCAGTATTTT.